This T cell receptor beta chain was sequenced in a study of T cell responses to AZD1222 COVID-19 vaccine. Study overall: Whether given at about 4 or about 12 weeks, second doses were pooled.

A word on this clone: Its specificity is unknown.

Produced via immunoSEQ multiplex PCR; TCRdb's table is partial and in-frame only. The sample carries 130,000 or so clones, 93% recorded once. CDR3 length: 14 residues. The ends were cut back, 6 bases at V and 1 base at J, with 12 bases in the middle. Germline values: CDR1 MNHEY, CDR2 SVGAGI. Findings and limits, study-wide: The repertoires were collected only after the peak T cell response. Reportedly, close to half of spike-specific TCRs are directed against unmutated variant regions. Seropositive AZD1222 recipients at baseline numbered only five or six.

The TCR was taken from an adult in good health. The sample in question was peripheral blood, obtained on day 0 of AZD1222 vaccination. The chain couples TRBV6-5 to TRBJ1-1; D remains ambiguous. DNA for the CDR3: TGTGCCAGCAGACTACCCGGGCAGAACACTGAAGCTTTCTTT. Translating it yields CASRLPGQNTEAFF.